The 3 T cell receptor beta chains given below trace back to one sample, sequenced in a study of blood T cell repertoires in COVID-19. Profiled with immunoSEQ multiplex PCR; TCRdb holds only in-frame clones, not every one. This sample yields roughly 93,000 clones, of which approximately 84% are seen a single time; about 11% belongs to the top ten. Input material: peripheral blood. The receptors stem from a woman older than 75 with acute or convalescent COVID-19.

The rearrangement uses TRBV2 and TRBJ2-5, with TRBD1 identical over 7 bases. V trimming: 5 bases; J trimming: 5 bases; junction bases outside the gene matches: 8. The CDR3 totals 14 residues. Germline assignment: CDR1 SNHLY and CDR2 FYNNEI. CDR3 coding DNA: TGTGCCAGCAGTTTACAGGGGTATAGGGAGACCCAGTACTTC. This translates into CASSLQGYRETQYF. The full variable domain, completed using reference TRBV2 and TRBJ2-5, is EPEVTQTPSHQVTQMGQEVILRCVPISNHLYFYWYRQILGQKVEFLVSFYNNEISEKSEIFDDQFSVERPDGSNFTLKIRSTKLEDSAMYFCASSLQGYRETQYFGPGTRLLVL.

CDR3 residues: CASSLPSRETQYF. CDR3 DNA: TGTGCCAGCAGCTTGCCCTCGAGAGAGACCCAGTACTTC. V and J are TRBV5-4 and TRBJ2-5; unclear D gene. Germline V gene data show CDR1 as SGHNT and CDR2 as YYREEE (reference sequence). V lost 1 base, J lost 4 bases, and 8 bases lay in between. CDR3 length equals 13 residues. Full variable domain (rest looked up from reference TRBV5-4 and TRBJ2-5): ETGVTQSPTHLIKTRGQQVTLRCSSQSGHNTVSWYQQALGQGPQFIFQYYREEENGRGNFPPRFSGLQFPNYSSELNVNALELDDSALYLCASSLPSRETQYFGPGTRLLVL.

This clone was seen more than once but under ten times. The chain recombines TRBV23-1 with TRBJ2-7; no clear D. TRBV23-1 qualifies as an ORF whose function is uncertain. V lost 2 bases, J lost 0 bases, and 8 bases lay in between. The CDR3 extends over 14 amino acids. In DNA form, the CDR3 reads TGCGCCAGCAGTCAAGAGCACAGCTCCTACGAGCAGTACGTC. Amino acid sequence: CASSQEHSSYEQYV.